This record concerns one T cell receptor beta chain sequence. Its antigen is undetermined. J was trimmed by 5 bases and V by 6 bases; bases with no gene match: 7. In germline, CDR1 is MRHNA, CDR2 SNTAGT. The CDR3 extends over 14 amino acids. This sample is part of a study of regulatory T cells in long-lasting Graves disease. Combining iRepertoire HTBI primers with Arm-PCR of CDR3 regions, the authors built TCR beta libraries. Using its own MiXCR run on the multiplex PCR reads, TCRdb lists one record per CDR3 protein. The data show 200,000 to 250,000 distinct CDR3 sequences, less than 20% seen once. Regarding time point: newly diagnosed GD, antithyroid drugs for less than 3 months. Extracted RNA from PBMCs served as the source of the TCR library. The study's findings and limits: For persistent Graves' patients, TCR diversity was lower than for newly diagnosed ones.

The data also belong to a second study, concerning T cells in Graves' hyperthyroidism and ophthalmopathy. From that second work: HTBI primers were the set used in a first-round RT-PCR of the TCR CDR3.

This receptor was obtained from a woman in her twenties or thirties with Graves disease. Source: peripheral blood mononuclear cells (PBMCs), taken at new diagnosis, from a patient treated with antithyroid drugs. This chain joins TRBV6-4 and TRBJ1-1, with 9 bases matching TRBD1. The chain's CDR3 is CASRAQGASTEAFF. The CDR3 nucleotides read TGTGCCAGCAGAGCACAGGGGGCGAGTACTGAAGCTTTCTTT.